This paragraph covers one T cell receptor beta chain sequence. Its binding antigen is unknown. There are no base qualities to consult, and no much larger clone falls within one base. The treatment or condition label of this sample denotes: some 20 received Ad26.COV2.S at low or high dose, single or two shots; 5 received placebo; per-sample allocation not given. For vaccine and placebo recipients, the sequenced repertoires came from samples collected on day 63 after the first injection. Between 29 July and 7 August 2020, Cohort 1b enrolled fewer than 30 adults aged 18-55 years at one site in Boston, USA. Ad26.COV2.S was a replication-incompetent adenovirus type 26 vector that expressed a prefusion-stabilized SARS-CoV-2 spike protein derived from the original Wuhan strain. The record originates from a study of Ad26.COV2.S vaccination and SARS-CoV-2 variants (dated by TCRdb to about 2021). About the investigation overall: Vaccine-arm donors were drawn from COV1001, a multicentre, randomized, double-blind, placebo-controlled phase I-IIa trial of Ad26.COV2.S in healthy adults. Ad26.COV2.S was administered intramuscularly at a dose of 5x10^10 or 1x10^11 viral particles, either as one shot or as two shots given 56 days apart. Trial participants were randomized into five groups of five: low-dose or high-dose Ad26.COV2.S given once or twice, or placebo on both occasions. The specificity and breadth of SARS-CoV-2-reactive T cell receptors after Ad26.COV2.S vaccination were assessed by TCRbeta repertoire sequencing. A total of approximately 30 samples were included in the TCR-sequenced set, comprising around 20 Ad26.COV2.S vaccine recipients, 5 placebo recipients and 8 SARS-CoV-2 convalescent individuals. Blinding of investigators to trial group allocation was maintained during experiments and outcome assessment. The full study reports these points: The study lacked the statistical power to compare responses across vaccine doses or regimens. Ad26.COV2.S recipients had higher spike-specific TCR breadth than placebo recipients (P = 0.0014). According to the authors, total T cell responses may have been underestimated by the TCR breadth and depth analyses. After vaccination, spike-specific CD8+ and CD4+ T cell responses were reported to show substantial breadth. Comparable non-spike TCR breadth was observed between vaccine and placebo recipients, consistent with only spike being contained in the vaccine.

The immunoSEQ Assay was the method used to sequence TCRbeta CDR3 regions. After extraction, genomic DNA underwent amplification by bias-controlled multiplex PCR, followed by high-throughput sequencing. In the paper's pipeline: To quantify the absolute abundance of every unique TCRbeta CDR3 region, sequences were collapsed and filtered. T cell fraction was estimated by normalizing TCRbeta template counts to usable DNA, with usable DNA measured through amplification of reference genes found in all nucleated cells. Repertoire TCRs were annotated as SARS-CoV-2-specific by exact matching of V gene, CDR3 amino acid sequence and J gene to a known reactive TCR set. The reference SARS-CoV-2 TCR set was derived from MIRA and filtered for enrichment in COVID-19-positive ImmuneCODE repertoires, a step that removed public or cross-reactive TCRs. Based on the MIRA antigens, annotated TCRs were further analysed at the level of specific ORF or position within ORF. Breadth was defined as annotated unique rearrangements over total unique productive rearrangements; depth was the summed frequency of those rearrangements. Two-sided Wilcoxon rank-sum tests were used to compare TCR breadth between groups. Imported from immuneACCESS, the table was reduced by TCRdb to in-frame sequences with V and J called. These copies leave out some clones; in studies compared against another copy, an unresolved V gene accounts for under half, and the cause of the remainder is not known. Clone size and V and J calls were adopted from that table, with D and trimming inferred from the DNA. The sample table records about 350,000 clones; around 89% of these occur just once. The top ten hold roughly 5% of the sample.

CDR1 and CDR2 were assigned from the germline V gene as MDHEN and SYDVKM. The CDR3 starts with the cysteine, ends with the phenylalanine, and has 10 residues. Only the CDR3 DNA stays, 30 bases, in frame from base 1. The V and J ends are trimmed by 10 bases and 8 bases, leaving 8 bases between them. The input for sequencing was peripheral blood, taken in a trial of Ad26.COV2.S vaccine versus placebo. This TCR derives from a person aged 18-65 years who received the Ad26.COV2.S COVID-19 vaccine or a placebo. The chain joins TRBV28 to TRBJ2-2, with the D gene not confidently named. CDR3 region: CAIPLGELFF. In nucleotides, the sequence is TGTGCCATCCCATTGGGGGAGCTGTTTTTT.